This entry lists 20 T cell receptor beta chains sequenced from one sample in a study of response to subunit inactivated influenza vaccine (dated by TCRdb to the late 2010s). Libraries were made using RT-PCR. TCRdb records Illumina HiSeq 2500 as the sequencer. TCRdb reran the public reads through fastp at Q25 and MiXCR, keeping productive beta chains. One record per CDR3 amino acid sequence lists the most common genes and DNA. The sample table records about 540,000 distinct CDR3 sequences; roughly 25% of these occur just once. Jointly, the top ten make up around 2.8% of the sample. These data were also reused for a study on T cells expressing NK-cell markers. As the second publication notes: 5'RACE template switching, by which a universal primer site and unique molecular identifiers were added, was used to make TCR beta cDNA libraries.

The sample consisted of CD4+ T cells sorted from PBMCs, taken roughly 12 days after vaccination. All receptors derive from a man aged 45 to 65 who received an inactivated influenza vaccine. Donor details come from another sample of the same person, matched by shared clones.

The chain joins TRBV18 to TRBJ2-7, with TRBD1 matching 9 bases. CDR1 is KGHSH, CDR2 LQKENI, per germline. This CDR3 contains 16 residues. The J segment lost 4 bases and the V segment lost 5 bases, leaving 12 bases of the junction unmatched. CDR3 nucleotide sequence: TGTGCCAGCTCATCCTCATTTGGGGACAGGGCTTACGAGCAGTACTTC. Residues: CASSSSFGDRAYEQYF.

There are a few counts of this clonotype. This rearrangement joins TRBV6-5 to TRBJ2-1, with unresolved D. This CDR3 has 13 residues. Germline CDR1 MNHEY, CDR2 SVGAGI. Trimming pared 4 bases from V and 4 bases from J, leaving 8 bases between. For the CDR3, the DNA is TGTGCCAGCAGTTTAGACGGATACAATGAGCAGTTCTTC. Its translation is CASSLDGYNEQFF.

The chain recombines TRBV5-5 with TRBJ1-5, with D maybe TRBD1 (5 bases). The V gene's germline CDR1 is SGHKS and CDR2 YYEKEE (reference sequence). The V and J ends lost 3 bases and 0 bases respectively, with 16 bases between them. CDR3 size: 17 residues. For the CDR3, the DNA is TGTGCCAGCAGCTGGGGGTCGGGAGGAAATAGCAATCAGCCCCAGCATTTT. This codes for CASSWGSGGNSNQPQHF.

The genes are TRBV6-6 and TRBJ2-7; D call uncertain. Germline V gives CDR1 MNHNY, CDR2 SVGAGI (reference sequence). Trimming shortened V by 2 bases and J by 2 bases, and 4 bases separated the two germline ends. The CDR3 spans 12 residues. The CDR3 reads CASSYLAYEQYF. The CDR3, as DNA: TGTGCCAGCAGTTACCTTGCCTACGAGCAGTACTTC.

The chain has TRBV28 and TRBJ1-6, with 7 bases aligning to TRBD1. The V gene's germline CDR1 is MDHEN and CDR2 SYDVKM. This CDR3 has 14 residues. V gave up 5 bases and J gave up 6 bases; unmatched junction bases: 4. DNA of the CDR3: TGTGCCAGCAGTACGCGGGACAGTAATTCACCCCTCCACTTT. Translated: CASSTRDSNSPLHF.

This clonotype was observed a handful of times. This chain connects TRBV11-2 to TRBJ2-1; 9 bases map to TRBD2. The V segment lost 0 bases and the J segment 7 bases; nucleotides outside the gene matches: 10. The CDR3 sequence is 17 residues long. The V gene's germline CDR1 is SGHAT and CDR2 FQNNGV. CDR3 coding DNA: TGTGCCAGCAGCTTAGATAGAAGCGGGAGGTCAGGAAATGAGCAGTTCTTC. Its protein is CASSLDRSGRSGNEQFF.

In its sample, this clonotype was seen a few times. The CDR3 reads CSARDGQVSFGYGYTF. The CDR3 bases are TGCAGTGCTAGAGACGGACAGGTTTCCTTCGGCTATGGCTACACCTTC. The chain employs TRBV20-1 and TRBJ1-2; 7 bases are shared with TRBD1. V shed 0 bases, J shed 4 bases, and the junction held 11 bases outside the gene matches. This CDR3 is 16 amino acids long. From germline, CDR1 is DFQATT and CDR2 SNEGSKA (reference sequence).

This clonotype turned up a few times. The chain uses TRBV29-1 and TRBJ1-1; 7 bases line up with TRBD1. CDR1 SQVTM and CDR2 ANQGSEA come from the germline V gene. The CDR3 sequence is 13 residues long. V lost 6 bases and J lost 2; bases outside the gene matches: 6. In nucleotides, the CDR3 is TGCAGCGTGAAGACAGGGAAAAACACTGAAGCTTTCTTT. Its protein product is CSVKTGKNTEAFF.

This clonotype was recorded at least ten times. The chain joins TRBV7-2 to TRBJ1-2; TRBD1 is a possible D gene (5 bases). The V end was cut by 1 base, the J end by 8 bases, with 8 bases between. Looked up from germline, CDR1 is SGHTA and CDR2 is FQGNSA. The CDR3 runs 12 residues. CDR3 amino acids: CASSLDKGGYTF. CDR3 DNA: TGTGCCAGCAGCTTAGATAAGGGGGGCTACACCTTC.

In its sample, this clonotype was seen a few times. The rearrangement joins TRBV7-2 to TRBJ2-1; 11 bases agree with TRBD2. The CDR3 is 17 residues long. V was clipped by 5 bases and J by 0 bases; unmatched bases: 6. Germline values: CDR1 SGHTA, CDR2 FQGNSA. The CDR3 region is CASSQTSGVVSYNEQFF. For the CDR3, the DNA is TGTGCCAGCAGCCAGACTAGCGGGGTTGTCTCCTACAATGAGCAGTTCTTC.

This chain links TRBV7-8 with TRBJ1-1, with D possibly matching TRBD1 (5 bases). Trimming cost V 5 bases and J 2 bases, with 15 bases left between them. From germline, CDR1 is SGHVS and CDR2 FQNEAQ. This CDR3 spans 15 amino acids. CDR3 in DNA: TGTGCCAGCAGCCCCCTGGGACCACCAAACACTGAAGCTTTCTTT. Protein product: CASSPLGPPNTEAFF.

This clonotype was counted a few times. The V gene is TRBV6-5, the J gene TRBJ2-5; TRBD1 matches 8 bases. This CDR3 has 14 residues. The germline gives CDR1 MNHEY, CDR2 SVGAGI. J lost 4 bases, V lost 2 bases, and 3 bases had no gene match. The CDR3 spells CASSYTQGAETQYF. The CDR3, as DNA: TGTGCCAGCAGTTACACTCAGGGGGCAGAGACCCAGTACTTC.

This rearrangement joins TRBV20-1 to TRBJ2-5, with D perhaps TRBD1 or TRBD2 (5 bases each). Germline CDR1 reads DFQATT; CDR2 reads SNEGSKA (reference sequence). The CDR3 covers 13 residues. The V end lost 5 bases, the J end lost 1 base, and 11 bases lay between the germline ends. DNA for the CDR3: TGCAGTGCTCGAGGGACGGCCCAAGAGACCCAGTACTTC. It translates to CSARGTAQETQYF.

The rearrangement joins TRBV10-3 to TRBJ2-7; 10 nucleotides align to TRBD2. The CDR3 has 14 amino acids. The trim removed 6 bases at V and 2 bases at J, leaving 4 bases unmatched. Germline CDR1 and CDR2: ENHRY and SYGVKD. The CDR3 DNA reads TGTGCCATCAGGGGGACTAGCGAGACCTACGAGCAGTACTTC. Its protein is CAIRGTSETYEQYF.

V usage is TRBV4-2 and J usage is TRBJ1-1; weak D call: TRBD1 (5 bases). V lost 0 bases, J lost 1 base, and 9 bases lay in between. CDR1 LGHNA and CDR2 YNFKEQ come from the germline V gene. This CDR3 has 15 amino acids. For the CDR3, the DNA is TGTGCCAGCAGCCAAGATCCCGGACAGAACACTGAAGCTTTCTTT. Encoded protein: CASSQDPGQNTEAFF.

This clonotype was seen many times. The CDR3 DNA sequence: TGTGCCAGCAGCCCCCTTGGGGGGCCCACCGGGGAGCTGTTTTTT. It codes for CASSPLGGPTGELFF. This sequence joins TRBV7-9 and TRBJ2-2; D could derive from TRBD1 or TRBD2 (6 bases each). Germline CDR1 is SEHNR and CDR2 is FQNEAQ (reference sequence). V was pared by 5 bases and J by 4 bases, with 14 bases between. This CDR3 has 15 residues.

This clonotype was detected only a few times. CDR3 coding DNA: TGTGCCAGCAGCTTAGCCGGACAGGTCTATGGCTACACCTTC. This gives the protein CASSLAGQVYGYTF. V is TRBV7-2 and J is TRBJ1-2, with 7 bases aligning to TRBD1. The CDR3 runs 14 residues. From germline, CDR1 is SGHTA and CDR2 FQGNSA. Trimming removed 0 bases from V and 4 bases from J; junction bases left unmatched: 2.

The chain couples TRBV7-9 to TRBJ2-3; no definite D call. Germline values: CDR1 SEHNR, CDR2 FQNEAQ (reference sequence). With 2 bases removed from V and 5 bases from J, the gap between germline ends came to 8 bases. The CDR3 has 13 amino acids. CDR3 sequence: CASSLYGQDTQYF. The DNA of the CDR3 is TGTGCCAGCAGCTTATACGGGCAAGATACGCAGTATTTT.

The table lists this clonotype with a few counts. The genes are TRBV5-1 and TRBJ2-5; D is perhaps TRBD2 (5 bases). CDR1 is SGHRS, CDR2 YFSETQ, per germline. The CDR3 totals 14 residues. Trimming pared 1 base from V and 4 bases from J, leaving 11 bases between. CDR3 amino acids: CASSLTAGSETQYF. The CDR3 DNA is TGCGCCAGCAGCTTGACGGCGGGTTCAGAGACCCAGTACTTC. The full variable domain, in which reference TRBV5-1 and TRBJ2-5 provide the parts outside the CDR3, is KAGVTQTPRYLIKTRGQQVTLSCSPISGHRSVSWYQQTPGQGLQFLFEYFSETQRNKGNFPGRFSGRQFSNSRSEMNVSTLELGDSALYLCASSLTAGSETQYFGPGTRLLVL.

This clonotype was picked up a small number of times. This sequence joins TRBV5-1 and TRBJ2-5; D may be TRBD2 (5 bases). Germline V gene sequence: CDR1 SGHRS, CDR2 YFSETQ. The CDR3 is 15 residues long. Between the trimmed V and J ends, which lost 2 bases and 2 bases, there was a span of 13 bases. The DNA for the CDR3 is TGCGCCAGCAGCTTAGAGGGATTAACTCAAGAGACCCAGTACTTC. It specifies CASSLEGLTQETQYF.